This T cell receptor (beta chain) comes out of a study of post-analysis software for immune sequencing data. Study at large: Relapsing-remitting, secondary progressive and progressive-relapsing courses of multiple sclerosis were included. Findings and caveats of the study: About 5 TRBV segments (TRBV5-6, TRBV5-1 and TRBV20-1 among them) occurred more frequently in patients than in controls. Normalized Chao1 diversity was significantly lower in multiple sclerosis patients than in controls.

Notes on this clonotype: Its target is not known.

Unique molecular identifiers were present in the TCR beta cDNA libraries. TCRdb called the PCR reads again in MiXCR, with one record for every CDR3 protein. Seen here are 250,000 to 300,000 distinct CDR3 sequences, 36% observed once, and the top ten hold less than 6%. The CDR3 loop spans 16 amino acids. The V and J ends lost 6 bases and 8 bases, in that order; junction bases with no gene match: 14. Germline V gives CDR1 MNHEY, CDR2 SMNVEV (reference sequence). Specimen: blood. The chain recombines TRBV27 with TRBJ1-5, with 9 bases matching TRBD1. The TCR comes from a girl aged 5-17 years with multiple sclerosis. Written as DNA, the CDR3 is TGTGCCAGCAGACGGACAGGGGCCGGGCGGAATGAGCCCCAGCATTTT. Its translation: CASRRTGAGRNEPQHF.